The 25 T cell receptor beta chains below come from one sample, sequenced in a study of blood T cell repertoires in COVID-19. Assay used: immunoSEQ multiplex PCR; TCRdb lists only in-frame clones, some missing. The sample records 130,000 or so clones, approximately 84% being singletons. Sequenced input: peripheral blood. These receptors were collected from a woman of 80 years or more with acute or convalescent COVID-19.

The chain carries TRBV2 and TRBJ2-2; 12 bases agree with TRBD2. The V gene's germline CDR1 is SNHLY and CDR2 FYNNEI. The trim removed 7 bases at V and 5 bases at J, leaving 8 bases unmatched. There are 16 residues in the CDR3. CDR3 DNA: TGTGCCAGCAATGGACTAGCGGGATTAACAACCGGGGAGCTGTTTTTT. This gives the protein CASNGLAGLTTGELFF. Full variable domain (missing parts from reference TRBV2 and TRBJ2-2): EPEVTQTPSHQVTQMGQEVILRCVPISNHLYFYWYRQILGQKVEFLVSFYNNEISEKSEIFDDQFSVERPDGSNFTLKIRSTKLEDSAMYFCASNGLAGLTTGELFFGEGSRLTVL.

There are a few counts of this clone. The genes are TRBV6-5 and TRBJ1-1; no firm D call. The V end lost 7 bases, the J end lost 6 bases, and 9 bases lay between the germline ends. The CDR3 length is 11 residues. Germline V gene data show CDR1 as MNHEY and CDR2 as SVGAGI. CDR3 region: CASKEVAEAFF. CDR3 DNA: TGTGCCAGCAAGGAGGTCGCTGAAGCTTTCTTT.

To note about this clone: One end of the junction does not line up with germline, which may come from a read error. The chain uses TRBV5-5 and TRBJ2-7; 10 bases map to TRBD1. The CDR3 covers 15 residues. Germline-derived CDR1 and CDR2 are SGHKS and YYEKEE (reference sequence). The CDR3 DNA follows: TGTGCAAGCAGCTTGTACGAGACAGGGGGCGACGAGCAGTACTTC. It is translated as CASSLYETGGDEQYF.

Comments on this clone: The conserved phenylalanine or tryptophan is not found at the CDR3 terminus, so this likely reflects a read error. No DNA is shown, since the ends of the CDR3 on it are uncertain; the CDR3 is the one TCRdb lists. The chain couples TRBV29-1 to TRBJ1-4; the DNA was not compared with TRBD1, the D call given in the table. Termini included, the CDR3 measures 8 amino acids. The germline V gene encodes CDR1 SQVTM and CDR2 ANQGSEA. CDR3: CSSGQGDY.

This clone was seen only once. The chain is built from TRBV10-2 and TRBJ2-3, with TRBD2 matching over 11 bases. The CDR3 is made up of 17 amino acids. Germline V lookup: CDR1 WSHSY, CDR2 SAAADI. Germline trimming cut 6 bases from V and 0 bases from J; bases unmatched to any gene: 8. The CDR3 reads CASRLAGGPISTDTQYF. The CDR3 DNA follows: TGCGCCAGCAGGCTAGCGGGGGGCCCCATTAGCACAGATACGCAGTATTTT.

Written as DNA, the CDR3 is TGCGCCAGCAGCCAAGGGTCTGGGCTGGAGCTGTTTTTT. Translated: CASSQGSGLELFF. The chain couples TRBV4-1 to TRBJ2-2; D gene uncertain. The CDR3 contains 13 residues. Trimming pared 1 base from V and 10 bases from J, leaving 10 bases between. The germline V gene has CDR1 MGHRA and CDR2 YSYEKL.

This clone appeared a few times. The CDR3 reads CASSLAGGPRSYNEQFF. The CDR3, as DNA: TGCGCCAGCAGTCTAGCGGGAGGGCCCCGCTCCTACAATGAGCAGTTCTTC. This chain connects TRBV23-1 to TRBJ2-1, with TRBD2 matching 11 bases. TRBV23-1 is given ORF status, its function remaining uncertain. V was clipped by 4 bases and J by 0 bases; unmatched bases: 5. The CDR3 has 17 residues.

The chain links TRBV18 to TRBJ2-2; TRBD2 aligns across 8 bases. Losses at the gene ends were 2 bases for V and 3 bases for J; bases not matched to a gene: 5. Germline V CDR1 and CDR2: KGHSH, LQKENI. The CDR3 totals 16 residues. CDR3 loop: CASSPSGGLDTGELFF. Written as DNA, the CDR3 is TGTGCCAGCTCACCAAGCGGGGGCCTGGACACCGGGGAGCTGTTTTTT.

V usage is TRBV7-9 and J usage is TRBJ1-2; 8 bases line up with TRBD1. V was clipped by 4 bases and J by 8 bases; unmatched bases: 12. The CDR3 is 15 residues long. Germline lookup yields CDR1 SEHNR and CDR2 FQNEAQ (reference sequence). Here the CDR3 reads CASSSNPGGAHGYTF. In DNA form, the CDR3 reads TGTGCCAGCAGCTCGAACCCAGGGGGCGCTCACGGCTACACCTTC.

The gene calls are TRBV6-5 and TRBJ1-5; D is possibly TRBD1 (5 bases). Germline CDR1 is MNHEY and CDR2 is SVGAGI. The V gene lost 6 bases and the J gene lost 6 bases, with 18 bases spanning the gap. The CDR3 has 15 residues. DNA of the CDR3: TGTGCCAGCAGGCCAAGTGCGCTAAGGGGTCAGCCCCAGCATTTT. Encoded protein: CASRPSALRGQPQHF.

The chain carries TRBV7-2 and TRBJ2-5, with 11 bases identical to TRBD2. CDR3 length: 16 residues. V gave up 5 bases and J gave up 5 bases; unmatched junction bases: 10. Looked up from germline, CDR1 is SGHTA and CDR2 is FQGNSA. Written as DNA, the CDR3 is TGTGCCAGCAGCAATAGCGGGAGGGCCCGGGGGGAGACCCAGTACTTC. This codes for CASSNSGRARGETQYF.

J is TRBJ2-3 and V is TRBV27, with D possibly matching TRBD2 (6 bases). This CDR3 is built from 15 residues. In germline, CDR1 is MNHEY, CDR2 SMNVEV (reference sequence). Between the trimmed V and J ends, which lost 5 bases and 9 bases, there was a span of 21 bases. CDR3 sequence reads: CASSPEVGTGVTQYF. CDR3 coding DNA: TGTGCCAGCAGTCCGGAAGTAGGGACTGGGGTGACGCAGTATTTT.

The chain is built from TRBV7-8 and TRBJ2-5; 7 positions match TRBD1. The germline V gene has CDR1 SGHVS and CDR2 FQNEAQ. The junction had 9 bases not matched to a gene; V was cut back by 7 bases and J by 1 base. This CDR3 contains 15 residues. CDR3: CASTKGGRAQETQYF. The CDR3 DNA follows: TGTGCCAGCACCAAAGGGGGCAGGGCCCAAGAGACCCAGTACTTC.

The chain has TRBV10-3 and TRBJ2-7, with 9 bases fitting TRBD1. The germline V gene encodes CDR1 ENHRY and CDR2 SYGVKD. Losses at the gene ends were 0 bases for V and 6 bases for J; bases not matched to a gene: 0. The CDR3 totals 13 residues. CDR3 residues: CAISESTGGEQYF. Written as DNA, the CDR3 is TGTGCCATCAGTGAGTCGACAGGGGGCGAGCAGTACTTC.

CDR3 DNA: TGTGCCATCAGGGGGGGACAGGGGTCGGGCACTGAAGCTTTCTTT. It yields the protein CAIRGGQGSGTEAFF. This rearrangement joins TRBV10-3 to TRBJ1-1; 10 nucleotides align to TRBD1. This CDR3 spans 15 amino acids. With V trimmed by 6 bases and J by 4 bases, 8 bases remained unmatched. CDR1 ENHRY and CDR2 SYGVKD come from the germline V gene.

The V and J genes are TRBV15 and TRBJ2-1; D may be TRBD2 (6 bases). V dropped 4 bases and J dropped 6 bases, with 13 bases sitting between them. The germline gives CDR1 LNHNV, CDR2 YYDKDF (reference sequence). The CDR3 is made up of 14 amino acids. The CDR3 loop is CATSILTRRNEQFF. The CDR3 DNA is TGTGCCACCAGCATTCTGACTAGGCGCAATGAGCAGTTCTTC.

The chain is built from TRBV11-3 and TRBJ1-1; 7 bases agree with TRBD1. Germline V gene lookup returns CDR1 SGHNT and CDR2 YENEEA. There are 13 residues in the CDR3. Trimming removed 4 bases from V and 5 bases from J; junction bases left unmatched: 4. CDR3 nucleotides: TGTGCCAGCAGCTGGGACAGTGGGACTGAAGCTTTCTTT. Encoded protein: CASSWDSGTEAFF.

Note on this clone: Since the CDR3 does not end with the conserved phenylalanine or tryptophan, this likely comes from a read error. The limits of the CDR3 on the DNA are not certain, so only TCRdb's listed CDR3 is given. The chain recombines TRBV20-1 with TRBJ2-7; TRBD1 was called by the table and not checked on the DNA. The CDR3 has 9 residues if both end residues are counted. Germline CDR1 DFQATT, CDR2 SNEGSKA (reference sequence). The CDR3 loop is CSAEDRGDL.

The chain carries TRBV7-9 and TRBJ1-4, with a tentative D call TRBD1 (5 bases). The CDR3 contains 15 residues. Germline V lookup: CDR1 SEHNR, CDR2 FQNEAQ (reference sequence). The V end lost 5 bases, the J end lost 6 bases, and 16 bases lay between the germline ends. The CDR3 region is CASSLGQNVYEKLFF. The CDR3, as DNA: TGTGCCAGCAGCCTCGGACAAAACGTATATGAAAAACTGTTTTTT.

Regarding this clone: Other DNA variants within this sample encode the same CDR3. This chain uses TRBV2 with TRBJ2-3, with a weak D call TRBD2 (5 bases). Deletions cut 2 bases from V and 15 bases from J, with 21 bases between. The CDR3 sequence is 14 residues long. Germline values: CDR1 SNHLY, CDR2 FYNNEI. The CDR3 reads CASSERATSFEQYF. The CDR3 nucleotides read TGTGCCAGCAGTGAAAGGGCTACTAGTTTTGAGCAATATTTT.

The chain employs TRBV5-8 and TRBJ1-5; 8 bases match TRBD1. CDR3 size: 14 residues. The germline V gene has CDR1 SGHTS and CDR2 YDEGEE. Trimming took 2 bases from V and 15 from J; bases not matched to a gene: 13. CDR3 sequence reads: CASSLGQGPNDGHF. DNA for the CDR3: TGTGCCAGCAGCTTAGGACAGGGCCCTAATGATGGGCATTTT.

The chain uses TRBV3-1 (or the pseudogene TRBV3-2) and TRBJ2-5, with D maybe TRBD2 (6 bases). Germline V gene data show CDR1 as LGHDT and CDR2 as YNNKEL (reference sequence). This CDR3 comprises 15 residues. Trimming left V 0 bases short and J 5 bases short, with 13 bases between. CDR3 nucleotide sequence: TGTGCCAGCAGCCAAGATTACGCGGGGCTGGAGACCCAGTACTTC. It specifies CASSQDYAGLETQYF.

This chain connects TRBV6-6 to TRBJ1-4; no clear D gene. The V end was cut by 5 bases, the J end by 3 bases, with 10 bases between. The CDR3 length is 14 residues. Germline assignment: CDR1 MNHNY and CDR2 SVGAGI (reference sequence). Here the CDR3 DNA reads TGTGCCAGCAGTCAAGGAGGGCCTAATGAAAAACTGTTTTTT. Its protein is CASSQGGPNEKLFF.

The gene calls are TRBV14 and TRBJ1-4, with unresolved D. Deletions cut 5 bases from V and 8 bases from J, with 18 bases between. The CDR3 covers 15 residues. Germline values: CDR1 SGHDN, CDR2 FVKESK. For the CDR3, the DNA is TGTGCCAGCAGCGTTAGGGCGGGAAGCGTGGAAAAACTGTTTTTT. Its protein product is CASSVRAGSVEKLFF.

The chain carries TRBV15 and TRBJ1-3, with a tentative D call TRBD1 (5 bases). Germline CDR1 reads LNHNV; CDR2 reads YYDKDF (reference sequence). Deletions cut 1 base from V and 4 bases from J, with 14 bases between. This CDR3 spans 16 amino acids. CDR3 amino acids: CATSRVPQGGGNTIYF. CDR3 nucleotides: TGTGCCACCAGCAGAGTCCCGCAGGGAGGGGGAAACACCATATATTTT. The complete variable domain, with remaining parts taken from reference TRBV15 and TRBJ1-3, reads DAMVIQNPRYQVTQFGKPVTLSCSQTLNHNVMYWYQQKSSQAPKLLFHYYDKDFNNEADTPDNFQSRRPNTSFCFLDIRSPGLGDTAMYLCATSRVPQGGGNTIYFGEGSWLTVV.